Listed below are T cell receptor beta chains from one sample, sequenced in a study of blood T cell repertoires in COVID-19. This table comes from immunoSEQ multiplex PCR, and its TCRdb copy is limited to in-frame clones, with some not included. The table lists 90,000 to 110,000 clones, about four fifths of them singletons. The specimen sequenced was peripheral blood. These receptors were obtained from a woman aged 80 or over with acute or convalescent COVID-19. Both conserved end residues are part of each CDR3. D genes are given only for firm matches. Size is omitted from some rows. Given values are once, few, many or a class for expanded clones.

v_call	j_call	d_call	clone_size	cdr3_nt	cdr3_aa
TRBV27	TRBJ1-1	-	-	TGTGCCAGCAGTCGCAGGGGTGGGGCTGAAGCTTTCTTT	CASSRRGGAEAFF
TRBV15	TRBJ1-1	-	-	TGTGCCACCAGGTCGACTGTTGGGACTGAAGCTTTCTTT	CATRSTVGTEAFF
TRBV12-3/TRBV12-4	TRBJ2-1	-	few	TGTGCCAGCAGTTTCATAGGGGTCAATGAGCAGTTCTTC	CASSFIGVNEQFF
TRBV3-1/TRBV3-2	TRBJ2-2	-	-	TGTGCCAGCAGCCAGCTTGCCTCGGGCGGGGAGCTGTTTTTT	CASSQLASGGELFF
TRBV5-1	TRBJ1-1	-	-	TGCGCCAGCAGGAGAGAGCAGGGGACTGAAGCTTTCTTT	CASRREQGTEAFF
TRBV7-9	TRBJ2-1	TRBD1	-	TGTGCCAGCAGCCCAGGGGGACAGGGGGCAGCTTGGGAGCAGTTCTTC	CASSPGGQGAAWEQFF
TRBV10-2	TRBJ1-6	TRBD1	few	TGCGCCAGCAGTACACACAGGGGGGAGTACTCACCCCTCCACTTT	CASSTHRGEYSPLHF
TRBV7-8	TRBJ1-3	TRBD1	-	TGTGCCAGCAGTGACAGGGGTTCTGGAAACACCATATATTTT	CASSDRGSGNTIYF
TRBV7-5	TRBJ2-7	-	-	TGTGTCAGAAGCTTAGCCCTAGCGGGAGGGCCTGACGAGCAGTACTTC	CVRSLALAGGPDEQYF
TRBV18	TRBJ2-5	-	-	TGTGCCAGCTCACCGCTAGCGGCCAGGGGACGAGAGACCCAGTACTTC	CASSPLAARGRETQYF
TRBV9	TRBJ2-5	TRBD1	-	TGTGCCAGCAGCCACACGGACAGGGCGGGGGAGACCCAGTACTTC	CASSHTDRAGETQYF
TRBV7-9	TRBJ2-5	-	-	TGTGCCAGCACCTTCCGGGAGGGGGCGCCAGAGACCCAGTACTTC	CASTFREGAPETQYF
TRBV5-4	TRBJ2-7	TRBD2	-	TGTGCCAGCAGCCCGGGACTAGCGGGTCGCGAGCAGTACTTC	CASSPGLAGREQYF
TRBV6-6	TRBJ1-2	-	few	TGTGCCAGCAGTTACATCAGCTATGGCTACACCTTC	CASSYISYGYTF
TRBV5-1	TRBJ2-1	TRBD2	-	TGCGCCAGCAGCCTGGAAGGACTAGCGGGAGATGAGCAGTTCTTC	CASSLEGLAGDEQFF
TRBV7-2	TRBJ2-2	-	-	TGTGCCAGCAGCTTTACGGCGGGGACCGGGGAGCTGTTTTTT	CASSFTAGTGELFF
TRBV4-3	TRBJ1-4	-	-	TGCGCCAGCAGCCGAACGGGGGCAACTAATGAAAAACTGTTTTTT	CASSRTGATNEKLFF
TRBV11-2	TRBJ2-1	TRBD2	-	TGTGCCAGCAGCTTAAGCGGGAGGGACAATGAGCAGTTCTTC	CASSLSGRDNEQFF
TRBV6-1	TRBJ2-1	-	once	TGTGCCAGCAGTGACAGATACAATGAGCAGTTCTTC	CASSDRYNEQFF
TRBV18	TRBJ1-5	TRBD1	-	TGTGCCAGCTCATTCGGACAGGTGGGAAATCAGCCCCAGCATTTT	CASSFGQVGNQPQHF
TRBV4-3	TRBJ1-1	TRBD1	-	TGCGCCAGCAGCCAGGACAGGGACACTGAAGCTTTCTTT	CASSQDRDTEAFF
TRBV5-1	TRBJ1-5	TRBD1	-	TGCGCCAGCAGCAGAGGGACAGGAGATCAGCCCCAGCATTTT	CASSRGTGDQPQHF
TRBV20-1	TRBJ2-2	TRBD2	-	TGCAGTGCTAGTGGCGGGAGGTACACCGGGGAGCTGTTTTTT	CSASGGRYTGELFF
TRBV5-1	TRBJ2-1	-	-	TGCGCCAGCAGCTTCAACAGGGTTTCCTACAATGAGCAGTTCTTC	CASSFNRVSYNEQFF
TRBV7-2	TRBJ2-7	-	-	TGTGCCAGCAGCTTAGGTCAGGGGAAGTCCTACGAGCAGTACTTC	CASSLGQGKSYEQYF
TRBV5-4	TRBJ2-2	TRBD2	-	TGTGCCAGCAGCACGGGGACTAGCGGGATCGGCGGGGAGCTGTTTTTT	CASSTGTSGIGGELFF